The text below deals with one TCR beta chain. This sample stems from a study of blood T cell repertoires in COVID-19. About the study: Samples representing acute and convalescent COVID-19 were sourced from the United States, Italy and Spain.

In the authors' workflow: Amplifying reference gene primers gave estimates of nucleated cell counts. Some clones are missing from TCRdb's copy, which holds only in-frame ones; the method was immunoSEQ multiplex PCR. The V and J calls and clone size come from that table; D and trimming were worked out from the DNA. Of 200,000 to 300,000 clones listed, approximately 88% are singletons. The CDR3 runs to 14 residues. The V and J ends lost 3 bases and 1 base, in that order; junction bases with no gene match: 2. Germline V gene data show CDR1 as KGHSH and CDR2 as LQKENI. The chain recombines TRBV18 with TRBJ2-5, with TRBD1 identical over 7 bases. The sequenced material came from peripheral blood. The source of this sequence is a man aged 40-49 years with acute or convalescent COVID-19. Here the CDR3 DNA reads TGTGCCAGCTCACCGAACAGGGGCCAAGAGACCCAGTACTTC. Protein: CASSPNRGQETQYF.